The clone carrying this T cell receptor beta chain was seen just once. This sample stems from a study of shared clonotypes between healthy human individuals. Running of the assay took place at deep level. The data were produced by immunoSEQ multiplex PCR, yet TCRdb's version contains in-frame clones alone and is incomplete. The table lists about 1,800,000 clones, 85% to 95% of them singletons, with roughly 1.2% in the top ten. Naive CD8 populations comprised CD45RO-negative cells positively selected for CCR7, excluding terminally differentiated effector memory CD45RA+ cells. Trimming cost V 3 bases and J 8 bases, with 17 bases left between them. CDR1 is PRHDT and CDR2 is FYEKMQ in the germline V gene (reference sequence). The CDR3 length is 15 residues.

Source material: naive CD8+ T cells sorted from blood. This clonotype originated in a young man in good health. The chain employs TRBV13 and TRBJ2-1; a possible D gene is TRBD1 (6 bases). CDR3 coding DNA: TGTGCCAGCAGCTTTCCCAGTATACAGGGCCATGAGCAGTTCTTC. This sequence encodes CASSFPSIQGHEQFF.